These 16 T cell receptor beta chains share one sample of origin, sequenced in a study of blood T cell repertoires in COVID-19. Repertoires were generated with immunoSEQ multiplex PCR, while TCRdb's copy carries only in-frame clones and drops some. The sample yields under 200,000 clones, 85% to 90% seen once. Sequenced input: peripheral blood. The receptors were sampled from a woman of 80 years or more with COVID-19, enrolled during active disease.

The V gene is TRBV20-1, the J gene TRBJ1-5; D remains unclear. The CDR3 spans 15 residues. Per germline, CDR1 DFQATT and CDR2 SNEGSKA (reference sequence). V lost 3 bases to trimming and J lost 7 bases, with 19 bases between them. The CDR3 loop is CSASPGSSIPQPQHF. CDR3 coding DNA: TGCAGTGCTAGTCCCGGGTCTTCGATCCCCCAGCCCCAGCATTTT.

CDR3 sequence (DNA): TGTGCCAGCAATTGGGCAGAGTACGAAAAACTGTTTTTT. It encodes CASNWAEYEKLFF. The V call is TRBV2, the J call TRBJ1-4; the D is unclear. V lost 7 bases and J lost 8, with 14 bases in between. This CDR3 has 13 amino acids. Per the germline V gene, CDR1 is SNHLY and CDR2 is FYNNEI.

This chain connects TRBV5-5 to TRBJ2-3; 9 positions match TRBD1. Germline V lookup: CDR1 SGHKS, CDR2 YYEKEE (reference sequence). Trimming cost V 7 bases and J 2 bases; bases outside gene matches: 23. This CDR3 spans 20 amino acids. CDR3 DNA sequence: TGTGCCAGCCACCGTAAATTACAGGGGGCCGGTTGGGGTTTCACAGATACGCAGTATTTT. This encodes CASHRKLQGAGWGFTDTQYF.

V gene TRBV28 combines with J gene TRBJ1-4; no clear D gene. Trimming removed 8 bases from V and 7 bases from J, with 11 bases in between. Per germline, CDR1 MDHEN and CDR2 SYDVKM. The CDR3 covers 12 residues. This chain's CDR3 is CASREVTEKLFF. In DNA, the CDR3 is TGTGCCAGCCGAGAGGTAACTGAAAAACTGTTTTTT.

The rearrangement uses TRBV6-6 and TRBJ1-3, with D perhaps TRBD1 (6 bases). Trimming cost V 5 bases and J 3 bases, with 20 bases left between them. The CDR3 has 17 residues. Germline V gene data show CDR1 as MNHNY and CDR2 as SVGAGI (reference sequence). CDR3 loop: CASSHGPRGSGGNTIYF. CDR3 DNA: TGTGCCAGCAGTCACGGTCCGAGGGGGTCAGGTGGAAACACCATATATTTT.

Here the CDR3 DNA reads TGTGCCAGCAGCCGGGAGAGGGGGCTCTATGGCTACACCTTC. It is translated as CASSRERGLYGYTF. The chain combines TRBV5-8 with TRBJ1-2, with TRBD1 matching over 7 bases. There are 14 residues in the CDR3. J gave up 4 bases and V 4 bases, and 7 bases lay outside the gene matches. Looked up from germline, CDR1 is SGHTS and CDR2 is YDEGEE.

This rearrangement joins TRBV6-5 to TRBJ1-6, with a weak D call TRBD1 (5 bases). Trimming took 6 bases from V and 7 from J, leaving 16 bases between them. This CDR3 comprises 15 residues. Germline lookup yields CDR1 MNHEY and CDR2 SVGAGI. The CDR3 region has the DNA TGTGCCAGCAGCCCAGGGTACTCCTTGAATTCACCCCTCCACTTT. Amino acids: CASSPGYSLNSPLHF.

The chain couples TRBV28 to TRBJ2-1; no clear D gene. Trimming pared 5 bases from V and 6 bases from J, leaving 11 bases between. CDR3 length equals 13 residues. In germline, CDR1 is MDHEN, CDR2 SYDVKM. DNA of the CDR3: TGTGCCAGCAGTGTCGCAGGCCCCAATGAGCAGTTCTTC. Translating gives CASSVAGPNEQFF.

The rearrangement uses TRBV6-6 and TRBJ1-2; no definite D call. This CDR3 region has 14 residues. Per germline, CDR1 MNHNY and CDR2 SVGAGI (reference sequence). V was cut by 0 bases and J by 8 bases, with 13 bases left in between. The CDR3 bases are TGTGCCAGCAGTTACTCGAGGCTGCTTGAGGGCTACACCTTC. Its translation is CASSYSRLLEGYTF.

This chain connects TRBV10-1 to TRBJ2-2; 11 bases line up with TRBD2. The CDR3 has 21 amino acids. Losses at the gene ends were 0 bases for V and 2 bases for J; bases not matched to a gene: 14. CDR1 is WNHNN and CDR2 is SYGVQD in the germline V gene (reference sequence). DNA of the CDR3: TGCGCCAGCAGTGAGTCAATTCTTACGGGACTAGCGGTTTCAAACACCGGGGAGCTGTTTTTT. Protein sequence: CASSESILTGLAVSNTGELFF.

This clone showed up just once. The genes are TRBV5-1 and TRBJ1-5; D gene uncertain. The V gene lost 4 bases and the J gene lost 4 bases, with 12 bases spanning the gap. Germline V lookup: CDR1 SGHRS, CDR2 YFSETQ. The CDR3 consists of 14 residues. CDR3 nucleotides: TGCGCCAGCAGCCCGGTGGCCGGGAATCAGCCCCAGCATTTT. Translation: CASSPVAGNQPQHF.

This clone was observed a few times. This sequence joins TRBV4-2 and TRBJ2-7; 8 bases are shared with TRBD2. V lost 1 base to trimming and J lost 0 bases; unmatched junction nucleotides: 5. The germline V gene encodes CDR1 LGHNA and CDR2 YNFKEQ. The CDR3 has 16 amino acids. Here the CDR3 DNA reads TGTGCCAGCAGCCAAGGAAGCGGGAGTAGCTCCTACGAGCAGTACTTC. Translated: CASSQGSGSSSYEQYF.

A single count supports this clone. This rearrangement joins TRBV27 to TRBJ2-3, with D perhaps matching TRBD2 (5 bases). The CDR3 sequence is 14 residues long. Trimming took 2 bases from V and 4 from J, leaving 10 bases between them. Germline CDR1 MNHEY, CDR2 SMNVEV (reference sequence). CDR3 bases: TGTGCCAGCAGTTTAGTGGACTCATCAGATACGCAGTATTTT. As protein: CASSLVDSSDTQYF.

The V call is TRBV19, the J call TRBJ1-2; the D is unclear. The CDR3 length is 13 residues. V lost 4 bases and J 1 base, leaving 7 bases between the germline ends. Germline V gene lookup returns CDR1 LNHDA and CDR2 SQIVND (reference sequence). The DNA of the CDR3 is TGTGCCAGTAGTAGGGCAGTTAACTATGGCTACACCTTC. Residues: CASSRAVNYGYTF.

The chain joins TRBV28 to TRBJ2-1; 12 bases are shared with TRBD2. V shed 8 bases and J 15 bases; nucleotides not matched to a gene: 8. The germline V gene has CDR1 MDHEN and CDR2 SYDVKM. CDR3 length: 12 residues. CDR3 amino acids: CASATSGSIGFF. The CDR3 nucleotides read TGTGCCAGCGCGACTAGCGGGAGTATAGGGTTCTTC.

DNA of the CDR3: TGCAGCGTAAGACTAGGGACAGGGGGCACAGATACGCAGTATTTT. Protein sequence: CSVRLGTGGTDTQYF. The gene calls are TRBV29-1 and TRBJ2-3; 10 bases align to TRBD1. The CDR3 extends over 15 amino acids. V shed 6 bases, J shed 1 base, and the junction held 7 bases outside the gene matches. Germline V gene data show CDR1 as SQVTM and CDR2 as ANQGSEA.